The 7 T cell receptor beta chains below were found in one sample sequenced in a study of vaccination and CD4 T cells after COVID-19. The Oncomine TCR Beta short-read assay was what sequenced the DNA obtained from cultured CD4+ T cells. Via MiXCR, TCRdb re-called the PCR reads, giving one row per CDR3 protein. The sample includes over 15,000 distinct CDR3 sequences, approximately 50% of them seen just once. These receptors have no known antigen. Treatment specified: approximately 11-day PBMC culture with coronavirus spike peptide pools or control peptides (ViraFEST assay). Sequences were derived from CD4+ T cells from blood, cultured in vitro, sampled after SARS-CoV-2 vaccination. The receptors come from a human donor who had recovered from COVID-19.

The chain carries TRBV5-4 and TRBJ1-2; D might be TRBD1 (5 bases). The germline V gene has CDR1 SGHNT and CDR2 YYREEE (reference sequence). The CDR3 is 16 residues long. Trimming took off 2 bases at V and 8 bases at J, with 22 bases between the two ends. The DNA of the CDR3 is TGTGCCAGCAGCTTAGGCGGCCAGGGAGGGTTAGAGGGCTACACCTTC. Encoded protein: CASSLGGQGGLEGYTF. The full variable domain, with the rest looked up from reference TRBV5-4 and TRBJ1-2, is ETGVTQSPTHLIKTRGQQVTLRCSSQSGHNTVSWYQQALGQGPQFIFQYYREEENGRGNFPPRFSGLQFPNYSSELNVNALELDDSALYLCASSLGGQGGLEGYTFGSGTRLTVV.

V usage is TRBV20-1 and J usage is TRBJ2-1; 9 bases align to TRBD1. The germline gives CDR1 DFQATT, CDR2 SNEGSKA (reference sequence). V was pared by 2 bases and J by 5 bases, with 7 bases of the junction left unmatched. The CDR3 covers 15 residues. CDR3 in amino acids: CSARPGTGTHNEQFF. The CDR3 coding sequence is TGCAGTGCTAGACCCGGGACAGGGACCCACAATGAGCAGTTCTTC.

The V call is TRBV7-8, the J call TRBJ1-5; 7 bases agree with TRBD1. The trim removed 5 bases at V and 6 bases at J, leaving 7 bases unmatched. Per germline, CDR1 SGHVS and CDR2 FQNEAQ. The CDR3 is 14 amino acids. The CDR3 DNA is TGTGCCAGCAGCGCGGGACAGATTCGTCAGCCCCAGCATTTT. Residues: CASSAGQIRQPQHF.

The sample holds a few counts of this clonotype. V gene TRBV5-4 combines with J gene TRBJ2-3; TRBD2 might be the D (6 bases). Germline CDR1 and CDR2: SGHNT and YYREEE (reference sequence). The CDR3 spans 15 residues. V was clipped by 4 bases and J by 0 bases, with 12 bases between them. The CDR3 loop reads CASSPTGTSTDTQYF. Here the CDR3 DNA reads TGTGCCAGCAGCCCCACCGGGACTAGCACAGATACGCAGTATTTT.

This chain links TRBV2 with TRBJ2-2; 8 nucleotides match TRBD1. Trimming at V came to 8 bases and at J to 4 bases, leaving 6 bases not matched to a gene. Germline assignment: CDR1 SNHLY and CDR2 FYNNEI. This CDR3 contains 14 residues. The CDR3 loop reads CASGQGAGTGELFF. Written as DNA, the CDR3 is TGTGCCAGCGGGCAGGGGGCTGGCACCGGGGAGCTGTTTTTT.

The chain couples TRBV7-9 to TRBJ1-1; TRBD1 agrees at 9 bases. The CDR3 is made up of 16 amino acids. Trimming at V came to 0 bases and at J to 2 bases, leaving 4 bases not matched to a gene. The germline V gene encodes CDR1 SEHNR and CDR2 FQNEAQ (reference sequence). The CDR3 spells CASSLAGTGGNTEAFF. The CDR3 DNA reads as TGTGCCAGCAGCTTAGCTGGAACAGGGGGCAACACTGAAGCTTTCTTT.

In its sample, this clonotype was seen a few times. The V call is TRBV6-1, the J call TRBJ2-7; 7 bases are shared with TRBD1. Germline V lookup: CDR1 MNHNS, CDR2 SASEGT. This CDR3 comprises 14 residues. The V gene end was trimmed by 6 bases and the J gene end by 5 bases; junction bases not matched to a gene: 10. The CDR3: CASRRGTASNEQYF. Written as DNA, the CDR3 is TGTGCCAGCAGACGAGGGACAGCTTCAAACGAGCAGTACTTC.